These 17 T cell receptor beta chains were all obtained from the same sample, sequenced in a study of regulatory dendritic cells for organ transplantation. The data were produced by immunoSEQ multiplex PCR, yet TCRdb's version contains in-frame clones alone and is incomplete. Of 35,000 to 40,000 clones listed, 80% to 95% are singletons. Sequenced: naive CD8+ T cells from blood. The subset here: CD45RA+ naive T cells. These receptors all stem from a human donor in good health.

The rearrangement joins TRBV27 to TRBJ2-7, with 9 bases aligning to TRBD1. Germline V gene sequence: CDR1 MNHEY, CDR2 SMNVEV (reference sequence). Germline trimming cut 3 bases from V and 6 bases from J; bases unmatched to any gene: 12. The CDR3 consists of 16 residues. As DNA, the CDR3 is TGTGCCAGCAGTTTCCCCCCTGGGACAGGGCAACCCGAGCAGTACTTC. Translating gives CASSFPPGTGQPEQYF.

The CDR3 nucleotides are TGCGCCAGCAGCCAAGTTTTCCCCGGGCGTCAGCCCCAGCATTTT. Its translation is CASSQVFPGRQPQHF. The chain combines TRBV4-1 with TRBJ1-5; D remains unclear. The V and J ends lost 1 base and 6 bases respectively, with 13 bases between them. Looked up from germline, CDR1 is MGHRA and CDR2 is YSYEKL. The CDR3 contains 15 residues.

The chain joins TRBV7-8 to TRBJ1-5; possibly TRBD1 for D (6 bases). The CDR3 consists of 16 residues. Trimming shortened V by 1 base and J by 6 bases, and 16 bases separated the two germline ends. Germline-derived CDR1 and CDR2 are SGHVS and FQNEAQ. As DNA, the CDR3 is TGTGCCAGCAGCTTAGGAGGGGGGGCCAAGGGTCAGCCCCAGCATTTT. Its protein product is CASSLGGGAKGQPQHF.

The V gene is TRBV5-5, the J gene TRBJ1-1; a weak D match, TRBD1 (5 bases). Trimming took 0 bases from V and 10 from J, leaving 7 bases between them. This CDR3 spans 11 amino acids. Germline V CDR1 and CDR2: SGHKS, YYEKEE (reference sequence). CDR3 in DNA: TGTGCCAGCAGCTTGGGACAGCGAGCTTTCTTT. Protein product: CASSLGQRAFF.

The V call is TRBV5-5, the J call TRBJ1-2, with D perhaps TRBD1 (6 bases). In germline, CDR1 is SGHKS, CDR2 YYEKEE (reference sequence). CDR3 length: 14 residues. With 0 bases removed from V and 4 bases from J, the gap between germline ends came to 10 bases. The CDR3 DNA reads TGTGCCAGCAGCTTGGAGGGGGGAGGCTATGGCTACACCTTC. It translates to CASSLEGGGYGYTF.

This clone was detected once. The V gene is TRBV28, the J gene TRBJ2-5; 9 bases are shared with TRBD2. Per germline, CDR1 MDHEN and CDR2 SYDVKM. J was trimmed by 5 bases and V by 7 bases; bases with no gene match: 8. There are 14 residues in the CDR3. DNA for the CDR3: TGTGCCAGCACTCTAGCGGGATCTGGCGAGACCCAGTACTTC. Encoded protein: CASTLAGSGETQYF.

This sequence joins TRBV27 and TRBJ2-7, with 8 bases lining up with TRBD2. This CDR3 has 15 residues. CDR1 MNHEY and CDR2 SMNVEV come from the germline V gene (reference sequence). V dropped 4 bases and J dropped 2; count of bases not matched to a gene: 7. CDR3 DNA: TGTGCCAGCAGTTCCCCGGGGGGGAGGGCCTACGAGCAGTACTTC. Translation: CASSSPGGRAYEQYF.

This clone was observed once. The chain recombines TRBV27 with TRBJ2-1, with TRBD2 identical over 8 bases. Germline V gives CDR1 MNHEY, CDR2 SMNVEV (reference sequence). This CDR3 comprises 18 residues. J gave up 5 bases and V 2 bases, and 14 bases lay outside the gene matches. The CDR3 loop is CASSLMRGATSLNNEQFF. The CDR3 DNA follows: TGTGCCAGCAGTTTAATGCGGGGGGCGACCTCATTGAACAATGAGCAGTTCTTC.

This chain uses TRBV5-1 with TRBJ2-5, with D hard to call. The CDR3 spans 12 residues. CDR1 and CDR2 (germline): SGHRS, YFSETQ. V was pared by 2 bases and J by 5 bases, with 7 bases between. CDR3 sequence: CASSFERETQYF. DNA for the CDR3: TGCGCCAGCAGCTTCGAGCGCGAGACCCAGTACTTC. Variable domain in full (rest from reference TRBV5-1 and TRBJ2-5): KAGVTQTPRYLIKTRGQQVTLSCSPISGHRSVSWYQQTPGQGLQFLFEYFSETQRNKGNFPGRFSGRQFSNSRSEMNVSTLELGDSALYLCASSFERETQYFGPGTRLLVL.

In DNA form, the CDR3 reads TGTGCCAGCAGCCCGGGACAGGGGGCAATCGGGAAGACCCAGTACTTC. Encoded protein: CASSPGQGAIGKTQYF. The chain uses TRBV4-2 and TRBJ2-5; 12 nucleotides match TRBD1. V trimming: 4 bases; J trimming: 6 bases; junction bases outside the gene matches: 9. Per germline, CDR1 LGHNA and CDR2 YNFKEQ. CDR3 length equals 16 residues.

The chain employs TRBV4-1 and TRBJ2-1; 12 bases are shared with TRBD2. Trimming took 4 bases from V and 2 from J; bases not matched to a gene: 9. This CDR3 spans 18 amino acids. Germline loops: CDR1 MGHRA, CDR2 YSYEKL. CDR3 in amino acids: CASSLDGLAGSPYNEQFF. The CDR3 DNA reads as TGCGCCAGCAGCCTCGACGGACTAGCGGGATCCCCCTACAATGAGCAGTTCTTC.

The genes are TRBV4-2 and TRBJ1-2, with D unclear. V lost 0 bases, J lost 4 bases, and 15 bases lay in between. The CDR3 spans 16 residues. Germline CDR1 is LGHNA and CDR2 is YNFKEQ. CDR3 in DNA: TGTGCCAGCAGCCAAGAGATCGGTGAGGAGCTCTATGGCTACACCTTC. Protein sequence: CASSQEIGEELYGYTF.

A single count supports this clone. V is TRBV5-4 and J is TRBJ1-2; D might be TRBD1 (6 bases). Trimming took 0 bases from V and 8 from J, leaving 20 bases between them. The CDR3 length is 16 residues. Germline CDR1 is SGHNT and CDR2 is YYREEE (reference sequence). The CDR3 coding sequence is TGTGCCAGCAGCTTGGTGGACAGTGAGACGTTGAGGGGCTACACCTTC. Residues: CASSLVDSETLRGYTF.

This clone was observed a few times. This sequence joins TRBV7-9 and TRBJ1-1; D is unclear. V was cut by 8 bases and J by 5 bases, with 12 bases left in between. Germline-derived CDR1 and CDR2 are SEHNR and FQNEAQ (reference sequence). This CDR3 comprises 12 residues. The CDR3 coding sequence is TGTGCCAGCGTAGTGGGCCGGACTGAAGCTTTCTTT. Translating gives CASVVGRTEAFF. Full variable domain (missing parts from reference TRBV7-9 and TRBJ1-1): DTGVSQNPRHKITKRGQNVTFRCDPISEHNRLYWYRQTLGQGPEFLTYFQNEAQLEKSRLLSDRFSAERPKGSFSTLEIQRTEQGDSAMYLCASVVGRTEAFFGQGTRLTVV.

V is TRBV9 and J is TRBJ2-1; 8 positions agree with TRBD2. CDR1 and CDR2 (germline): SGDLS, YYNGEE. J was trimmed by 2 bases and V by 3 bases; bases with no gene match: 4. This CDR3 spans 15 amino acids. The CDR3 region is CASSAGGDPYNEQFF. CDR3 nucleotides: TGTGCCAGCAGCGCCGGGGGGGACCCCTACAATGAGCAGTTCTTC.

This chain links TRBV27 with TRBJ1-2; the match to TRBD1 covers 8 bases. The CDR3 runs to 17 residues. Trimming took 7 bases from V and 6 from J; bases not matched to a gene: 19. Germline V gives CDR1 MNHEY, CDR2 SMNVEV (reference sequence). CDR3 region: CASTKTHPGGSSDGYTF. CDR3 sequence (DNA): TGTGCCAGCACTAAAACCCATCCAGGGGGCTCATCAGATGGCTACACCTTC.

The rearrangement joins TRBV9 to TRBJ2-7; D ambiguous. Germline V lookup: CDR1 SGDLS, CDR2 YYNGEE. The CDR3 has 14 amino acids. Trimming pared 2 bases from V and 0 bases from J, leaving 9 bases between. The CDR3 loop reads CASSVGLNSYEQYF. CDR3 sequence (DNA): TGTGCCAGCAGCGTGGGTTTAAACTCCTACGAGCAGTACTTC.